These 32 T cell receptor beta chains originate from one sample sequenced in a study of T cell clones after liver transplantation. Clones were read by immunoSEQ multiplex PCR, and TCRdb kept only the in-frame ones, dropping some. The table has about 60,000 clones, about two thirds seen once. Sample: CD4+ T cells from blood, taken before liver transplant. Source of these receptors: a human donor who received a liver transplant.

This rearrangement joins TRBV9 to TRBJ1-1, with TRBD1 as a possible D gene (6 bases). Trimming took off 2 bases at V and 5 bases at J, with 13 bases between the two ends. Germline V gene data show CDR1 as SGDLS and CDR2 as YYNGEE. This CDR3 has 14 amino acids. The CDR3 protein is CASSVQGIGTEAFF. CDR3 DNA sequence: TGTGCCAGCAGCGTCCAGGGGATTGGGACTGAAGCTTTCTTT. The whole variable domain, filled in from reference TRBV9 and TRBJ1-1, reads DSGVTQTPKHLITATGQRVTLRCSPRSGDLSVYWYQQSLDQGLQFLIQYYNGEERAKGNILERFSAQQFPDLHSELNLSSLELGDSALYFCASSVQGIGTEAFFGQGTRLTVV.

This rearrangement joins TRBV28 to TRBJ2-1; TRBD2 matches at 9 bases. The CDR3 runs to 15 residues. Germline CDR1 is MDHEN and CDR2 is SYDVKM. Trimming cost V 4 bases and J 10 bases; bases outside gene matches: 11. CDR3 loop: CASSSSGGGAEEQFF. In DNA form, the CDR3 reads TGTGCCAGCAGTTCGTCCGGCGGGGGGGCGGAGGAGCAGTTCTTC.

V usage is TRBV9 and J usage is TRBJ2-1; 12 bases fit TRBD2. There are 19 residues in the CDR3. CDR1 and CDR2 (germline): SGDLS, YYNGEE. The V gene end was trimmed by 2 bases and the J gene end by 0 bases; junction bases not matched to a gene: 9. CDR3 region: CASSVTSGGLSSSYNEQFF. DNA for the CDR3: TGTGCCAGCAGCGTCACTAGCGGGGGGCTGAGTAGCTCCTACAATGAGCAGTTCTTC.

The gene calls are TRBV10-3 and TRBJ1-2; TRBD1 aligns across 10 bases. This CDR3 spans 14 amino acids. V lost 6 bases and J lost 3; bases outside the gene matches: 4. Germline V gene lookup returns CDR1 ENHRY and CDR2 SYGVKD. This CDR3 reads CAISAGTGDYGYTF. Written as DNA, the CDR3 is TGTGCCATCAGCGCCGGGACAGGGGACTATGGCTACACCTTC.

The gene calls are TRBV7-2 and TRBJ2-7; 8 nucleotides match TRBD2. Germline V gene sequence: CDR1 SGHTA, CDR2 FQGNSA. The CDR3 spans 14 residues. V gave up 4 bases and J gave up 2 bases; unmatched junction bases: 4. This CDR3 is CASSSSGGAYEQYF. The CDR3 nucleotides read TGTGCCAGCAGCTCGAGCGGGGGTGCCTACGAGCAGTACTTC.

The chain joins TRBV19 to TRBJ2-2; D remains ambiguous. The CDR3 loop spans 14 amino acids. V dropped 1 base and J dropped 1 base, with 4 bases sitting between them. Germline CDR1 is LNHDA and CDR2 is SQIVND (reference sequence). CDR3 residues: CASSIAGNTGELFF. The CDR3 DNA reads as TGTGCCAGTAGTATAGCGGGGAACACCGGGGAGCTGTTTTTT.

The chain recombines TRBV6-6 with TRBJ1-5; 7 bases line up with TRBD1. The J segment lost 3 bases and the V segment lost 9 bases, leaving 5 bases of the junction unmatched. The germline V gene encodes CDR1 MNHNY and CDR2 SVGAGI (reference sequence). This CDR3 has 13 residues. The CDR3 sequence: CASLDRTNQPQHF. CDR3 DNA sequence: TGTGCCAGTCTGGACAGGACCAATCAGCCCCAGCATTTT.

V gene TRBV10-1 combines with J gene TRBJ1-1, with TRBD1 matching 7 bases. CDR1 is WNHNN, CDR2 SYGVQD, per germline (reference sequence). J was trimmed by 1 base and V by 7 bases; bases with no gene match: 3. The CDR3 length is 13 residues. The CDR3 DNA is TGCGCCAGCAAGGGGGCTGGGAACACTGAAGCTTTCTTT. Its translation is CASKGAGNTEAFF.

The chain employs TRBV6-1 and TRBJ2-7, with 7 bases lining up with TRBD2. Trimming cost V 2 bases and J 2 bases; bases outside gene matches: 15. Per germline, CDR1 MNHNS and CDR2 SASEGT. The CDR3 spans 18 residues. The CDR3 bases are TGTGCCAGCAGTGAAAGGGCAGGAGCGGGGCGCCAAACCTACGAGCAGTACTTC. It codes for CASSERAGAGRQTYEQYF.

The chain links TRBV30 to TRBJ1-2; a weak D match, TRBD1 (5 bases). Germline CDR1 reads GTSNPN; CDR2 reads SVGIG (reference sequence). The CDR3 is 17 residues long. Between the trimmed V and J ends, which lost 1 base and 3 bases, there was a span of 21 bases. CDR3 in DNA: TGTGCCTGGAGTGCCCTCCGAGGACAAGGAAATGACTATGGCTACACCTTC. It is translated as CAWSALRGQGNDYGYTF.

This clone turned up a few times. The chain couples TRBV18 to TRBJ1-6, with a possible D match to TRBD1 (6 bases). Germline CDR1 reads KGHSH; CDR2 reads LQKENI. The CDR3 consists of 12 residues. The V gene lost 8 bases and the J gene lost 6 bases, with 8 bases spanning the gap. The CDR3 DNA is TGTGCCAGCCAGGGGTTTAATTCACCCCTCCACTTT. Translating gives CASQGFNSPLHF.

This clone occurred a few times. The gene calls are TRBV2 and TRBJ2-7; 14 nucleotides match TRBD2. Per the germline V gene, CDR1 is SNHLY and CDR2 is FYNNEI. CDR3 size: 17 residues. Trimming at V came to 4 bases and at J to 2 bases, leaving 7 bases not matched to a gene. The CDR3 DNA reads as TGTGCCAGCAGTGCTTGGACTAGCGGGGGGTCTACCTACGAGCAGTACTTC. It yields the protein CASSAWTSGGSTYEQYF.

This CDR3 reads CASSSGTVNNYGYTF. DNA of the CDR3: TGTGCCAGCAGCTCCGGGACAGTTAACAACTATGGCTACACCTTC. This chain connects TRBV6-1 to TRBJ1-2; 7 nucleotides agree with TRBD1. V was pared by 6 bases and J by 2 bases, with 9 bases of the junction left unmatched. Germline V gene lookup returns CDR1 MNHNS and CDR2 SASEGT. This CDR3 contains 15 residues.

The chain joins TRBV11-3 to TRBJ2-7; TRBD1 matches at 10 bases. The CDR3 totals 14 residues. Germline V gives CDR1 SGHNT, CDR2 YENEEA. V shed 4 bases, J shed 2 bases, and the junction held 2 bases outside the gene matches. The CDR3 region is CASSSGTGAYEQYF. As DNA, the CDR3 is TGTGCCAGCAGCTCCGGGACAGGGGCCTACGAGCAGTACTTC.

The V gene is TRBV6-5, the J gene TRBJ1-1; no clear D gene. CDR3 length: 13 residues. Trimming shortened V by 2 bases and J by 4 bases, and 8 bases separated the two germline ends. Germline V gene lookup returns CDR1 MNHEY and CDR2 SVGAGI. The CDR3: CASSYGQTTEAFF. CDR3 in DNA: TGTGCCAGCAGTTACGGGCAGACCACTGAAGCTTTCTTT.

The chain is built from TRBV7-3 and TRBJ2-3; weak D call: TRBD2 (7 bases). Germline V lookup: CDR1 SGHTA, CDR2 FQGTGA. The germline V and J ends were trimmed by 3 bases and 5 bases, with 12 bases remaining between them. This CDR3 is built from 14 residues. CDR3 nucleotides: TGTGCCAGCAGCTTGGGGGGGCGTAGAGATACGCAGTATTTT. Protein sequence: CASSLGGRRDTQYF. Full variable domain (rest looked up from reference TRBV7-3 and TRBJ2-3): GAGVSQTPSNKVTEKGKYVELRCDPISGHTALYWYRQSLGQGPEFLIYFQGTGAADDSGLPNDRFFAVRPEGSVSTLKIQRTERGDSAVYLCASSLGGRRDTQYFGPGTRLTVL.

In regard to this clone: This CDR3 is missing its conserved last phenylalanine or tryptophan, likely due to a read error. The DNA is left out, because the CDR3 cannot be placed on it with certainty; the CDR3 is given as TCRdb lists it. The chain links TRBV2 to TRBJ2-7; the table calls TRBD1, which could not be checked here. The germline gives CDR1 SNHLY, CDR2 FYNNEI. The CDR3 is 11 residues long, ends included. CDR3: CASSEVPGFIS.

This clone was found many times. A read error may account for a junction end that differs from germline. DNA for the CDR3: TGTGCCAGCTCACCGCTTTTTGTGCGGCAGGGGGCGAGCTATCACTTC. Residues: CASSPLFVRQGASYHF. This chain links TRBV18 with TRBJ1-2; 8 positions agree with TRBD1. Germline V lookup: CDR1 KGHSH, CDR2 LQKENI. The length of the CDR3 is 16 residues.

To note about this clone: Other DNA sequences from this sample encode an identical CDR3 as well. The rearrangement uses TRBV28 and TRBJ1-5; D ambiguous. This CDR3 spans 14 amino acids. V lost 3 bases and J 5 bases, leaving 11 bases between the germline ends. From germline, CDR1 is MDHEN and CDR2 SYDVKM. The CDR3 DNA reads TGTGCCAGCAGTTTGTCGGGATACGATCAGCCCCAGCATTTT. This gives the protein CASSLSGYDQPQHF.

A few counts support this clone. This chain joins TRBV7-2 and TRBJ2-6, with a weak D call TRBD1 (6 bases). The CDR3 is made up of 17 amino acids. Germline assignment: CDR1 SGHTA and CDR2 FQGNSA. Trimming removed 0 bases at V and 4 bases at J, with 13 bases between. The CDR3 here is CASSLARARGGANVLTF. CDR3 DNA: TGTGCCAGCAGCTTAGCGCGGGCTAGGGGGGGGGCCAACGTCCTGACTTTC.

This clone was detected only a few times. The chain combines TRBV2 with TRBJ1-5; unclear D gene. Looked up from germline, CDR1 is SNHLY and CDR2 is FYNNEI. The CDR3 runs to 14 residues. V lost 1 base and J 3 bases, leaving 7 bases between the germline ends. CDR3 residues: CASSEDRPNQPQHF. The DNA of the CDR3 is TGTGCCAGCAGTGAAGACAGACCCAATCAGCCCCAGCATTTT.

This clone was observed once. This chain links TRBV6-5 with TRBJ2-5, with 8 positions matching TRBD1. Germline V gene sequence: CDR1 MNHEY, CDR2 SVGAGI. The junction had 4 bases not matched to a gene; V was cut back by 5 bases and J by 2 bases. The CDR3 runs to 14 residues. CDR3 protein: CASSTGQGQETQYF. The DNA of the CDR3 is TGTGCCAGCAGTACCGGACAGGGACAAGAGACCCAGTACTTC.

J is TRBJ2-1 and V is TRBV7-9, with 10 bases that match TRBD2. Trimming cost V 0 bases and J 1 base; bases outside gene matches: 6. The germline gives CDR1 SEHNR, CDR2 FQNEAQ (reference sequence). CDR3 length equals 18 residues. The CDR3 DNA reads as TGTGCCAGCAGCTTAGCTGCTAGCGGGGGATGGTCCTACAATGAGCAGTTCTTC. Residues: CASSLAASGGWSYNEQFF.

This chain uses TRBV7-2 with TRBJ2-3; 8 bases are a match to TRBD2. This CDR3 has 15 residues. Per germline, CDR1 SGHTA and CDR2 FQGNSA. The trim removed 5 bases at V and 6 bases at J, leaving 10 bases unmatched. As DNA, the CDR3 is TGTGCCAGCAGCGGAGGGACTAGTGGGGTGGATACGCAGTATTTT. Encoded protein: CASSGGTSGVDTQYF.

The J gene is TRBJ2-5, the V gene TRBV19, with a tentative D call TRBD2 (5 bases). The V end was cut by 0 bases, the J end by 5 bases, with 13 bases between. There are 15 residues in the CDR3. The germline V gene has CDR1 LNHDA and CDR2 SQIVND (reference sequence). The CDR3 DNA follows: TGTGCCAGTAGTATAGACCGGGGTAGCTTCGAGACCCAGTACTTC. This sequence encodes CASSIDRGSFETQYF.

The CDR3 spells CASRGAGSGNQPQHF. The DNA of the CDR3 is TGTGCCAGCCGGGGAGCAGGTAGCGGCAATCAGCCCCAGCATTTT. V and J are TRBV6-5 and TRBJ1-5; D call uncertain. The CDR3 consists of 15 residues. Germline V lookup: CDR1 MNHEY, CDR2 SVGAGI. V lost 8 bases, J lost 2 bases, and 16 bases lay in between.

The genes are TRBV10-3 and TRBJ1-1; 7 positions match TRBD1. J lost 10 bases, V lost 3 bases, and 2 bases had no gene match. Germline CDR1 and CDR2: ENHRY and SYGVKD. The CDR3 totals 11 residues. CDR3 in amino acids: CAISEDRAAFF. The CDR3 DNA reads as TGTGCCATCAGTGAAGACAGGGCAGCTTTCTTT.

This chain joins TRBV29-1 and TRBJ2-1; 8 bases are a match to TRBD1. CDR1 is SQVTM, CDR2 ANQGSEA, per germline. V was pared by 1 base and J by 2 bases, with 10 bases of the junction left unmatched. This CDR3 contains 17 residues. CDR3 protein: CSVEGTGWSRAYNEQFF. In DNA form, the CDR3 reads TGCAGCGTTGAAGGGACAGGGTGGTCAAGGGCCTACAATGAGCAGTTCTTC.

This clone was seen a few times. V gene TRBV7-9 combines with J gene TRBJ2-1; TRBD1 matches 10 bases. CDR1 SEHNR and CDR2 FQNEAQ come from the germline V gene (reference sequence). V was pared by 4 bases and J by 9 bases, with 6 bases of the junction left unmatched. This CDR3 is built from 14 residues. CDR3 region: CASSWGGQGFEQFF. The CDR3 DNA sequence: TGTGCCAGCAGCTGGGGGGGACAGGGGTTTGAGCAGTTCTTC.

The chain has TRBV7-8 and TRBJ2-2; no clear D gene. The length of the CDR3 is 12 residues. Germline values: CDR1 SGHVS, CDR2 FQNEAQ. The V and J ends lost 5 bases and 6 bases respectively, with 7 bases between them. The chain's CDR3 is CASSPIAGELFF. DNA of the CDR3: TGTGCCAGCAGCCCCATAGCCGGGGAGCTGTTTTTT.

V is TRBV12-5 and J is TRBJ2-3, with D possibly TRBD1 on 5 matching bases. Germline V gives CDR1 LGHNT, CDR2 FRNRAP. Trimming took off 5 bases at V and 1 base at J, with 10 bases between the two ends. This CDR3 region has 14 residues. In nucleotides, the CDR3 is TGTGCTAGTGGTCGTGACAGCCGCACAGATACGCAGTATTTT. Residues: CASGRDSRTDTQYF.

This clone was seen a handful of times. V is TRBV18 and J is TRBJ2-2; TRBD1 might be the D (6 bases). The CDR3 sequence is 15 residues long. Trimming took off 0 bases at V and 6 bases at J, with 11 bases between the two ends. Germline CDR1 is KGHSH and CDR2 is LQKENI. The CDR3 here is CASSPPTGRSGELFF. CDR3 DNA sequence: TGTGCCAGCTCACCACCTACAGGGCGATCCGGGGAGCTGTTTTTT.